The present entry profiles one T cell receptor (beta chain) with its context. From the 5' RACE reads, TCRdb called clonotypes with MiXCR, one entry per CDR3 protein. Among 450,000 to 650,000 distinct CDR3 sequences listed, about 15% were seen once. The record originates from a study of identical twins. The germline CDR1 and CDR2 sequences are SNHLY and FYNNEI. The CDR3 sequence is 14 residues long. Trimming cost V 4 bases and J 4 bases; bases outside gene matches: 4. These data also formed part of another study, on yellow fever vaccine responses in identical twins.

The chain uses TRBV2 and TRBJ2-3; 8 bases are shared with TRBD1. The clonotype was recovered from a woman in her late teens or twenties in good health. The sequenced sample consisted of CD4+ T cells sorted from blood. CDR3 amino acids: CASSAQDRADTQYF. CDR3 in DNA: TGTGCCAGCAGTGCTCAGGACAGGGCAGATACGCAGTATTTT.